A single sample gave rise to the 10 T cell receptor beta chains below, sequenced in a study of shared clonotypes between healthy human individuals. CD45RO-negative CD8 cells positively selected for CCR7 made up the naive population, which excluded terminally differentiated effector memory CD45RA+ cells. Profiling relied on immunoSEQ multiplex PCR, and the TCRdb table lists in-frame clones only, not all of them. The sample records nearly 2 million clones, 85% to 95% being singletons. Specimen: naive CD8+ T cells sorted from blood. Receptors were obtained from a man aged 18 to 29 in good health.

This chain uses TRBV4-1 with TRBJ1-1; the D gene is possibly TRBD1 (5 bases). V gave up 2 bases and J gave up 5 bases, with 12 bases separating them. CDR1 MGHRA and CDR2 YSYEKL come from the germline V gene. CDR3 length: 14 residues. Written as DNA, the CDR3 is TGCGCCAGCAGCCAACAGGGTATAGGTACTGAAGCTTTCTTT. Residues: CASSQQGIGTEAFF.

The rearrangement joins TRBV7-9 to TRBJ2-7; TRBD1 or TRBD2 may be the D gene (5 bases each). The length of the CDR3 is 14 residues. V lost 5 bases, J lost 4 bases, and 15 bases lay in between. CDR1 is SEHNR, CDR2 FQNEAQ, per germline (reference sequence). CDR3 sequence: CASSRDAKGYEQYF. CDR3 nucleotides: TGTGCCAGCAGCCGGGACGCAAAAGGGTACGAGCAGTACTTC. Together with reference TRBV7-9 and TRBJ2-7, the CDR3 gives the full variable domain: DTGVSQNPRHKITKRGQNVTFRCDPISEHNRLYWYRQTLGQGPEFLTYFQNEAQLEKSRLLSDRFSAERPKGSFSTLEIQRTEQGDSAMYLCASSRDAKGYEQYFGPGTRLTVT.

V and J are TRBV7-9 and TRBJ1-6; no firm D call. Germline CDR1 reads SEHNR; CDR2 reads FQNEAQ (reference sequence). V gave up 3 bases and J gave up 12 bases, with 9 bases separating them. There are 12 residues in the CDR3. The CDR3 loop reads CASSLVGLPLHF. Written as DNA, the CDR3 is TGTGCCAGCAGCTTGGTAGGGCTACCCCTCCACTTT.

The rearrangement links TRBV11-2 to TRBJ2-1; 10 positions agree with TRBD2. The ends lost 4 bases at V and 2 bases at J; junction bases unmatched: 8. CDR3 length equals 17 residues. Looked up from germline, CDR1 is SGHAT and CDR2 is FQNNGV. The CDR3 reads CASSSPLAGGTYNEQFF. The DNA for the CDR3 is TGTGCCAGCAGCTCCCCATTAGCGGGGGGAACCTACAATGAGCAGTTCTTC.

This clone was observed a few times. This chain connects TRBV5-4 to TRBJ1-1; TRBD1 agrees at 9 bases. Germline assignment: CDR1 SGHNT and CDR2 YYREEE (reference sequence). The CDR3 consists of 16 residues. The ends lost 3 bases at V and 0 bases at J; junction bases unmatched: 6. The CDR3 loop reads CASSWGQGSMNTEAFF. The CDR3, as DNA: TGTGCCAGCAGCTGGGGACAGGGTAGCATGAACACTGAAGCTTTCTTT.

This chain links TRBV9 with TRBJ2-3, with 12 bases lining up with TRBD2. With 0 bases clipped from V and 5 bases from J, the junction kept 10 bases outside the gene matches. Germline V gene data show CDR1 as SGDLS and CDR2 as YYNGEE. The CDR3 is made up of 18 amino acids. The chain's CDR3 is CASSVAKTSGGSRDTQYF. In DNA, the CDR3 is TGTGCCAGCAGCGTAGCCAAAACTAGCGGGGGGTCACGAGATACGCAGTATTTT.

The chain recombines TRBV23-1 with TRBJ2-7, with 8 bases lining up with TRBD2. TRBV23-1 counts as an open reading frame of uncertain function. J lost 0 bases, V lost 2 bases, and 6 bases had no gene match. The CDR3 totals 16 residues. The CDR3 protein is CASSQPGGKSSYEQYF. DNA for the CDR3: TGCGCCAGCAGTCAACCGGGAGGGAAAAGCTCCTACGAGCAGTACTTC.

The CDR3 loop reads CAWKATSNQPQHF. Written as DNA, the CDR3 is TGTGCCTGGAAGGCAACTAGCAATCAGCCCCAGCATTTT. This rearrangement joins TRBV30 to TRBJ1-5; D gene ambiguous. Trimming shortened V by 4 bases and J by 0 bases, and 7 bases separated the two germline ends. Germline V CDR1 and CDR2: GTSNPN, SVGIG (reference sequence). The CDR3 is 13 amino acids.

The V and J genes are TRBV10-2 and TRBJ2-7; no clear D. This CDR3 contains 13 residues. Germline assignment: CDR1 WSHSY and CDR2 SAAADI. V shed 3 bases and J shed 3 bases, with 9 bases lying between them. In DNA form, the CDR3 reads TGCGCCAGCAGTGACATGATCAGCTACGAGCAGTACTTC. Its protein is CASSDMISYEQYF.

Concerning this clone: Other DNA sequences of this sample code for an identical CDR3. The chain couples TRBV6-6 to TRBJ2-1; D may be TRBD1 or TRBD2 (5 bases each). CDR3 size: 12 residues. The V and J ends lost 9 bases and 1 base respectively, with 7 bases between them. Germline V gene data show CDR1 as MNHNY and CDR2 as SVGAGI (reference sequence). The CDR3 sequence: CASGGSYNEQFF. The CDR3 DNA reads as TGTGCCAGTGGGGGTTCCTACAATGAGCAGTTCTTC.